This record looks at one T cell receptor (beta chain) sequence and its context. Its matching antigen is unknown. TCRdb processed the reads anew with MiXCR; each CDR3 protein has one entry. The sample carries roughly 800,000 distinct CDR3 sequences, 25% to 35% recorded once. These data are taken from a study of T cell repertoires in cytomegalovirus infection. Study in general: HLA-C-restricted CMV epitopes, recently identified, and well-studied HLA-B-restricted ones were used by the study. Public TCR beta signatures were indicative of both CMV infection and a matching HLA type.

This CDR3 has 15 amino acids. The ends were cut back, 5 bases at V and 2 bases at J, with 13 bases in the middle. Per the germline V gene, CDR1 is LNHNV and CDR2 is YYDKDF (reference sequence). Sequenced material: cultured CD8+ T cells from PBMCs, taken from culture after CMV antigen stimulation. The source of this sequence is a human donor in good health (CMV status not recorded). Some clones in this sample may be carry-over from other donors' samples. The chain combines TRBV15 with TRBJ2-1; D might be TRBD2 (5 bases). This chain's CDR3 is CATSPDGGTYNEQFF. CDR3 nucleotide sequence: TGTGCCACCAGCCCGGACGGAGGAACCTACAATGAGCAGTTCTTC.